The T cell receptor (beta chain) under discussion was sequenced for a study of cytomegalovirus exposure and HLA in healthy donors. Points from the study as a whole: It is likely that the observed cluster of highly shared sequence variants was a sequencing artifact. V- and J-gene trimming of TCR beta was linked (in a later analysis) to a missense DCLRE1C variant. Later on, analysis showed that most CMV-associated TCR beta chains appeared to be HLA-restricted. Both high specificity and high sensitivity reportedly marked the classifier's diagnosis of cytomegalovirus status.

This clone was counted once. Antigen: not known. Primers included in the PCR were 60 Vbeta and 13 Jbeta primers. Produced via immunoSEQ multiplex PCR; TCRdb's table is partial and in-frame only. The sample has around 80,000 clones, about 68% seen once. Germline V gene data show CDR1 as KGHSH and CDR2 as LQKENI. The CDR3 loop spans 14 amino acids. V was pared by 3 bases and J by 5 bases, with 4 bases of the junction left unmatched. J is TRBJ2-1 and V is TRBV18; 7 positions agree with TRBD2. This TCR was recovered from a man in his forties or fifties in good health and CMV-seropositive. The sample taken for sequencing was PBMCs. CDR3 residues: CASSPNLADNEQFF. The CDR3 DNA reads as TGTGCCAGCTCACCTAACCTAGCGGACAATGAGCAGTTCTTC. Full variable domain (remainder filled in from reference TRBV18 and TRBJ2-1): NAGVMQNPRHLVRRRGQEARLRCSPMKGHSHVYWYRQLPEEGLKFMVYLQKENIIDESGMPKERFSAEFPKEGPSILRIQQVVRGDSAAYFCASSPNLADNEQFFGPGTRLTVL.